The following is a TCR beta chain sequence with its context. The record originates from a study of shared clonotypes between healthy human individuals. A deep-level run was used for the assay. Sequencing was performed with immunoSEQ multiplex PCR; in TCRdb, only in-frame clones are kept and a portion is missing. The top ten hold 30% to 35% of the sample, which has fewer than 850,000 clones, 90% seen once. The trim removed 3 bases at V and 6 bases at J, leaving 11 bases unmatched. CDR3 length: 17 amino acids. Per germline, CDR1 SGDLS and CDR2 YYNGEE. Sequencing input: memory CD8+ T cells from PBMCs. The subset: CD45RO+ cells pooled with CCR7-negative TemRA cells. This receptor was obtained from a man aged 18 to 30 in good health. Some clones in this sample may be carry-over from other donors' samples. The V call is TRBV9, the J call TRBJ2-3; 12 positions agree with TRBD1. The CDR3 protein is CASSASPGQGAWDTQYF. Here the CDR3 DNA reads TGTGCCAGCAGCGCGAGCCCGGGACAGGGGGCATGGGATACGCAGTATTTT.